These 11 T cell receptor beta chains came from one sample sequenced in a study of regulatory T cells in long-lasting Graves disease. Building of the TCR beta libraries involved iRepertoire HTBI primers and Arm-PCR of CDR3 regions. TCRdb called the multiplex PCR reads again in MiXCR, with one record for every CDR3 protein. The table includes 350,000 to 500,000 distinct CDR3 sequences, approximately 22% detected once. Time point meaning: persistent/refractory GD, antithyroid drugs over 5 years with positive TRAb. RNA from PBMCs was the source of the TCR library. Here the sequenced sample was peripheral blood mononuclear cells (PBMCs), taken when the disease was refractory, from a patient treated with antithyroid drugs. These receptor sequences come from a female donor with Graves disease.

Concerning this clonotype itself: With a much larger clone just one base away, this may be a read error. The CDR3 DNA sequence: TGTGCCAGCAGCGTGGTGCCCCAAGAGACCCAGTACTTC. Translated, it gives CASSVVPQETQYF. The chain uses TRBV5-4 and TRBJ2-5; D not resolved. Per the germline V gene, CDR1 is SGHNT and CDR2 is YYREEE (reference sequence). The V end lost 4 bases, the J end lost 1 base, and 8 bases lay between the germline ends. The CDR3 spans 13 residues.

This clonotype was picked up a small number of times. The chain has TRBV4-1 and TRBJ2-7; 9 nucleotides line up with TRBD2. Germline loops: CDR1 MGHRA, CDR2 YSYEKL. The V segment lost 0 bases and the J segment 7 bases; nucleotides outside the gene matches: 10. This CDR3 comprises 16 residues. CDR3 loop: CASSQDVAGGPNEQYF. The CDR3 nucleotides are TGCGCCAGCAGCCAAGATGTGGCGGGAGGGCCTAATGAGCAGTACTTC.

This clonotype has a count of ten or more. The CDR3 DNA is TGTGCCAGCAGTTTTAGACAGGGTATTATCTCCGGGGAGCTGTTTTTT. Translating gives CASSFRQGIISGELFF. The chain joins TRBV28 to TRBJ2-2, with TRBD1 identical over 7 bases. V was clipped by 3 bases and J by 6 bases; unmatched bases: 10. This CDR3 has 16 residues. CDR1 and CDR2 (germline): MDHEN, SYDVKM.

This clonotype was counted between two and nine times. This sequence joins TRBV28 and TRBJ2-2, with D possibly being TRBD1 or TRBD2 (6 bases each). This CDR3 is built from 15 residues. CDR1 is MDHEN, CDR2 SYDVKM, per germline. With 3 bases removed from V and 6 bases from J, the gap between germline ends came to 14 bases. CDR3 sequence reads: CASSLGGTNAGELFF. For the CDR3, the DNA is TGTGCCAGCAGTTTGGGCGGGACAAACGCCGGGGAGCTGTTTTTT.

This sequence joins TRBV6-1 and TRBJ1-1; 8 bases agree with TRBD1. There are 15 residues in the CDR3. Losses at the gene ends were 8 bases for V and 3 bases for J; bases not matched to a gene: 11. The germline V gene encodes CDR1 MNHNS and CDR2 SASEGT. CDR3 protein: CASLGDRHIDTEAFF. Written as DNA, the CDR3 is TGTGCCAGCCTTGGGGACAGGCATATCGACACTGAAGCTTTCTTT.

The sample holds a few counts of this clonotype. The rearrangement joins TRBV20-1 to TRBJ2-5, with 7 bases aligning to TRBD2. V shed 0 bases, J shed 1 base, and the junction held 8 bases outside the gene matches. Germline assignment: CDR1 DFQATT and CDR2 SNEGSKA (reference sequence). The CDR3 extends over 16 amino acids. CDR3 residues: CSAREFAGALQETQYF. The CDR3 coding sequence is TGCAGTGCTAGAGAATTCGCGGGAGCCCTCCAAGAGACCCAGTACTTC.

CDR3 amino acids: CASSSLRESQYF. The CDR3 DNA sequence: TGTGCCAGCAGCTCGCTTCGAGAGTCCCAGTACTTC. This rearrangement joins TRBV5-5 to TRBJ2-7; D not certain. Deletions cut 3 bases from V and 10 bases from J, with 14 bases between. Per the germline V gene, CDR1 is SGHKS and CDR2 is YYEKEE (reference sequence). This CDR3 contains 12 residues.

This clonotype appeared many times. The chain uses TRBV19 and TRBJ1-1; D not certain. CDR3 length equals 14 residues. The germline CDR1 and CDR2 sequences are LNHDA and SQIVND (reference sequence). Deletions cut 10 bases from V and 0 bases from J, with 15 bases between. CDR3 amino acids: CATAHRTVNTEAFF. CDR3 bases: TGTGCCACCGCACATCGGACCGTGAACACTGAAGCTTTCTTT. The full variable domain, with the rest looked up from reference TRBV19 and TRBJ1-1, is DGGITQSPKYLFRKEGQNVTLSCEQNLNHDAMYWYRQDPGQGLRLIYYSQIVNDFQKGDIAEGYSVSREKKESFPLTVTSAQKNPTAFYLCATAHRTVNTEAFFGQGTRLTVV.

J is TRBJ2-7 and V is TRBV4-1; D possibly matches TRBD1 or TRBD2 (5 bases each). V was clipped by 4 bases and J by 3 bases, with 13 bases between them. The CDR3 has 14 amino acids. The germline CDR1 and CDR2 sequences are MGHRA and YSYEKL. CDR3 sequence reads: CASSLGTTNYEQYF. Written as DNA, the CDR3 is TGCGCCAGCAGCCTTGGGACCACCAACTACGAGCAGTACTTC.

This clonotype appeared a few times. The chain links TRBV11-2 to TRBJ1-1, with D perhaps TRBD1 (5 bases). The CDR3 covers 15 residues. Germline CDR1 is SGHAT and CDR2 is FQNNGV. The V and J ends lost 3 bases and 6 bases respectively, with 17 bases between them. CDR3: CASSFGGGFWAEAFF. Here the CDR3 DNA reads TGTGCCAGCAGCTTTGGCGGGGGGTTTTGGGCTGAAGCTTTCTTT.

The J gene is TRBJ2-5, the V gene TRBV12-3 or TRBV12-4; D call uncertain. V lost 1 base, J lost 2 bases, and 11 bases lay in between. The length of the CDR3 is 15 residues. The CDR3 DNA reads as TGTGCCAGCAGTTTAGGAGGCGCGTTGCAAGAGACCCAGTACTTC. Translating it yields CASSLGGALQETQYF.